The 3 T cell receptor beta chains below come from one sample, sequenced in a study of T-cell memory formation after mild COVID-19. MiXCR, run by TCRdb on the 5' RACE reads, gives a single entry per CDR3 protein. The repertoire holds some 13,000 distinct CDR3 sequences, with 12% as singletons. The specimen was PBMCs or a T cell subset sorted from them (not recorded which). Source of these receptors: an adult woman who had mild COVID-19 (a few samples of this study predate the infection). Cell type and time point are not known.

In this sample, this clonotype turned up many times. The rearrangement uses TRBV5-5 and TRBJ2-7, with D unclear. V dropped 0 bases and J dropped 6 bases, with 16 bases sitting between them. Germline V CDR1 and CDR2: SGHKS, YYEKEE (reference sequence). This CDR3 comprises 15 residues. Here the CDR3 reads CASSLVGALLSEQYF. CDR3 bases: TGTGCCAGCAGCTTGGTTGGCGCTCTACTGTCCGAGCAGTACTTC.

This clonotype has at least ten counts. The CDR3 DNA follows: TGCGCCAGCAGCCAAGGTTCAGGGATCTCTGGAAACACCATATATTTT. Protein sequence: CASSQGSGISGNTIYF. The chain uses TRBV4-3 and TRBJ1-3; the D gene is possibly TRBD1 (5 bases). Germline V lookup: CDR1 LGHNA, CDR2 YSLEER. Trimming pared 1 base from V and 0 bases from J, leaving 10 bases between. The CDR3 totals 16 residues.

CDR3 loop: CASSLPTGNYGYTF. The CDR3 coding sequence is TGCGCCAGCAGCTTACCGACAGGGAACTATGGCTACACCTTC. The rearrangement joins TRBV5-1 to TRBJ1-2, with 7 bases identical to TRBD1. The J segment lost 2 bases and the V segment lost 2 bases, leaving 3 bases of the junction unmatched. CDR1 is SGHRS and CDR2 is YFSETQ in the germline V gene. The CDR3 sequence is 14 residues long.